Described below is a single TCR beta chain sequence and its context. The sample belongs to a study of T cell changes during pregnancy in multiple sclerosis. CDR3 length: 16 amino acids. The germline CDR1 and CDR2 sequences are SGHRS and YFSETQ. Trimming left V 1 base short and J 6 bases short, with 14 bases between. This table comes from immunoSEQ multiplex PCR, and its TCRdb copy is limited to in-frame clones, with some not included. Of 60,000 to 85,000 clones in the sample, just over 90% are singletons; the top ten hold more than 1.1%. The V call is TRBV5-1, the J call TRBJ1-6; possibly TRBD1 for D (6 bases). Sequencing used peripheral blood, obtained in the second trimester of pregnancy. This receptor was obtained from a female donor in good health, enrolled as a control in a pregnancy study. The CDR3 protein is CASSLRGAASNSPLHF. The CDR3 nucleotides read TGCGCCAGCAGCTTGCGGGGGGCAGCAAGTAATTCACCCCTCCACTTT.